This T cell receptor (beta chain) was observed in a study of glioma-infiltrating T cells. Findings and limits, study-wide: Very few CDR3 sequences were shared between tissue and blood. Above-expected tissue-blood divergence occurred in all gliomas, most in low-grade ones.

On this clonotype itself: The target antigen is unknown.

CDR1 is MNHEY and CDR2 is SMNVEV in the germline V gene (reference sequence). V lost 6 bases and J lost 0, with 6 bases in between. CDR3 length equals 13 residues. TCR alpha and beta CDR3 regions were amplified from RNA using iRepertoire nested multiplex PCR. One-step reverse transcription and amplification started from around 100-400 ng of tissue mRNA or PBMC total RNA. TCRdb re-derived calls from the multiplex PCR reads in MiXCR, one entry per CDR3 protein. The repertoire holds 150,000 or so distinct CDR3 sequences, with about two fifths as singletons. The source of this sequence is a human donor with low-grade glioma or glioblastoma, undergoing nonglioma brain surgery, or in good health (not recorded which). The chain uses TRBV27 and TRBJ1-5; D gene unclear. Sequenced material: glioma tissue, nonneoplastic brain tissue, or PBMCs (not recorded which). CDR3 sequence: CASSHGSNQPQHF. The CDR3 bases are TGTGCCAGCAGCCATGGTAGCAATCAGCCCCAGCATTTT.